Presented here are 28 T cell receptor beta chains from one specimen sequenced in a study of blood T cell repertoires in COVID-19. Measured with immunoSEQ multiplex PCR; TCRdb has only the in-frame clones, and not every one. The sample includes 190,000 or so clones, roughly 77% of them seen just once. Sequences were obtained from peripheral blood. The receptors here all came from a woman over 75 with COVID-19, enrolled during active disease.

The gene calls are TRBV18 and TRBJ2-7, with D tentatively TRBD2 (5 bases). The V gene's germline CDR1 is KGHSH and CDR2 LQKENI. The V gene lost 3 bases and the J gene lost 2 bases, with 14 bases spanning the gap. CDR3 length: 15 residues. CDR3 coding DNA: TGTGCCAGCTCACCGCAGAGGGAGTCGGCCTACGAGCAGTACTTC. Translation gives CASSPQRESAYEQYF.

The rearrangement links TRBV4-1 to TRBJ2-7, with a possible D match to TRBD1 (5 bases). V gave up 4 bases and J gave up 6 bases, with 10 bases separating them. Germline V gene lookup returns CDR1 MGHRA and CDR2 YSYEKL. The CDR3 is 12 residues long. CDR3 sequence: CASSPTGREQYF. The CDR3 nucleotides read TGCGCCAGCAGCCCAACAGGACGCGAGCAGTACTTC.

The rearrangement uses TRBV7-2 and TRBJ2-2; D ambiguous. Germline CDR1 is SGHTA and CDR2 is FQGNSA. The ends were cut back, 7 bases at V and 1 base at J, with 19 bases in the middle. The CDR3 runs 17 residues. In nucleotides, the CDR3 is TGTGCCAGCACCCTCAAGCCGGGTCCGGGGAACACCGGGGAGCTGTTTTTT. Protein: CASTLKPGPGNTGELFF.

The chain employs TRBV2 and TRBJ2-1; D is perhaps TRBD2 (6 bases). Germline V lookup: CDR1 SNHLY, CDR2 FYNNEI. This CDR3 contains 15 residues. Trimming cost V 4 bases and J 1 base, with 11 bases left between them. DNA for the CDR3: TGTGCCAGCAGTGCGGGGGTGGTATCCTACAATGAGCAGTTCTTC. It yields the protein CASSAGVVSYNEQFF.

The V gene is TRBV5-1, the J gene TRBJ1-6, with D maybe TRBD1 (5 bases). In germline, CDR1 is SGHRS, CDR2 YFSETQ. The CDR3 sequence is 14 residues long. V was trimmed by 1 base and J by 7 bases, leaving 9 bases between them. This CDR3 reads CASSLQTANSPLHF. DNA of the CDR3: TGCGCCAGCAGCTTGCAGACAGCCAATTCACCCCTCCACTTT.

The J gene is TRBJ1-2, the V gene TRBV28, with a weak D call TRBD1 (5 bases). The CDR3 extends over 15 amino acids. Looked up from germline, CDR1 is MDHEN and CDR2 is SYDVKM. Trimming removed 3 bases from V and 6 bases from J, with 17 bases in between. The DNA for the CDR3 is TGTGCCAGCAGTTTGCTCGGCGGGAGGGGTCATGGCTACACCTTC. Translating gives CASSLLGGRGHGYTF.

The chain uses TRBV7-6 and TRBJ2-1, with 12 positions matching TRBD2. CDR3 length: 18 amino acids. V was clipped by 1 base and J by 7 bases; unmatched bases: 11. Looked up from germline, CDR1 is SGHVS and CDR2 is FNYEAQ. CDR3 loop: CASSLVLAGGRGWNEQFF. The DNA for the CDR3 is TGTGCCAGCAGCTTAGTTCTAGCGGGGGGGCGAGGGTGGAATGAGCAGTTCTTC.

V and J are TRBV7-9 and TRBJ1-2, with 7 bases matching TRBD1. CDR1 is SEHNR and CDR2 is FQNEAQ in the germline V gene (reference sequence). The ends lost 1 base at V and 4 bases at J; junction bases unmatched: 3. This CDR3 has 14 residues. The CDR3 bases are TGTGCCAGCAGCTTAGGGGCAGGGGGCTATGGCTACACCTTC. It yields the protein CASSLGAGGYGYTF.

CDR3 bases: TGTGCCAGTAGGAAAGGACAGGGGACCTCCGGCTATGGCTACACCTTC. Translation gives CASRKGQGTSGYGYTF. The chain joins TRBV19 to TRBJ1-2, with TRBD1 identical over 9 bases. This CDR3 has 16 amino acids. Per the germline V gene, CDR1 is LNHDA and CDR2 is SQIVND (reference sequence). V was clipped by 6 bases and J by 4 bases; unmatched bases: 12.

This clone is a singleton in its sample. J is TRBJ1-6 and V is TRBV5-5, with 8 bases identical to TRBD1. The CDR3 length is 14 residues. V was clipped by 3 bases and J by 8 bases; unmatched bases: 4. Germline CDR1 is SGHKS and CDR2 is YYEKEE (reference sequence). The CDR3, as DNA: TGTGCCAGCAGCTATCAGGGGGCGGATTCACCCCTCCACTTT. Translating gives CASSYQGADSPLHF.

V gene TRBV6-5 combines with J gene TRBJ1-1; 7 nucleotides match TRBD1. The CDR3 sequence is 13 residues long. Germline CDR1 MNHEY, CDR2 SVGAGI. After removal of 10 bases from V and 4 bases from J, the junction contained 9 bases not matched to a gene. CDR3 nucleotide sequence: TGTGCCACCCGGAGGGGGCTTGGCACTGAAGCTTTCTTT. Its protein is CATRRGLGTEAFF.

The chain uses TRBV7-2 and TRBJ2-7; the D is unclear. CDR3 length: 14 residues. The ends were cut back, 2 bases at V and 2 bases at J, with 10 bases in the middle. In germline, CDR1 is SGHTA, CDR2 FQGNSA. Here the CDR3 reads CASSLSSGPYEQYF. The CDR3 DNA sequence: TGTGCCAGCAGCTTAAGCTCCGGTCCCTACGAGCAGTACTTC.

This clone was picked up a small number of times. The genes are TRBV5-6 and TRBJ1-1; TRBD1 matches 10 bases. V dropped 4 bases and J dropped 5; count of bases not matched to a gene: 11. Looked up from germline, CDR1 is SGHDT and CDR2 is YYEEEE. The CDR3 is 16 residues long. This CDR3 reads CASSLDRGHRWTEAFF. CDR3 coding DNA: TGTGCCAGCAGCCTCGACAGGGGGCATAGGTGGACTGAAGCTTTCTTT.

This clone was counted a few times. The J gene is TRBJ2-7, the V gene TRBV18, with D unclear. This CDR3 spans 13 amino acids. Trimming removed 3 bases at V and 5 bases at J, with 11 bases between. CDR1 and CDR2 from the germline V gene are KGHSH and LQKENI. The CDR3 loop is CASSPARYHEQYF. The CDR3 nucleotides are TGTGCCAGCTCACCGGCCAGGTACCACGAGCAGTACTTC.

The chain links TRBV11-3 to TRBJ2-1; TRBD1 is a possible D gene (5 bases). V lost 2 bases and J 10 bases, leaving 15 bases between the germline ends. CDR3 length: 14 residues. CDR1 SGHNT and CDR2 YENEEA come from the germline V gene. CDR3 loop: CASSLTQGRGEQFF. CDR3 in DNA: TGTGCCAGCAGCTTAACCCAGGGTAGGGGCGAGCAGTTCTTC.

This clone appeared once. CDR3 sequence: CSVYREERGEQFF. CDR3 coding DNA: TGCAGCGTTTACCGCGAAGAACGGGGTGAGCAGTTCTTC. The V gene is TRBV29-1, the J gene TRBJ2-1; tentatively, D is TRBD2 (5 bases). CDR3 size: 13 residues. The V gene's germline CDR1 is SQVTM and CDR2 ANQGSEA. V gave up 5 bases and J gave up 9 bases, with 17 bases separating them.

This chain connects TRBV30 to TRBJ1-5; 7 bases map to TRBD1. CDR1 and CDR2 from the germline V gene are GTSNPN and SVGIG (reference sequence). CDR3 length: 13 amino acids. The trim removed 1 base at V and 7 bases at J, leaving 4 bases unmatched. The CDR3 is CAWSGDRDQPQHF. The CDR3 DNA sequence: TGTGCCTGGAGTGGAGACAGGGACCAGCCCCAGCATTTT.

The gene calls are TRBV25-1 and TRBJ1-6, with unresolved D. The CDR3 contains 15 residues. Trimming cost V 0 bases and J 5 bases, with 8 bases left between them. CDR1 and CDR2 (germline): MGHDK, SYGVNS. This CDR3 is CASSEYGGNNSPLHF. The CDR3, as DNA: TGTGCCAGCAGTGAATACGGAGGCAATAATTCACCCCTCCACTTT.

This clone occurred a few times. The chain couples TRBV27 to TRBJ2-6, with 12 bases lining up with TRBD1. Losses at the gene ends were 8 bases for V and 4 bases for J; bases not matched to a gene: 6. Germline V gene data show CDR1 as MNHEY and CDR2 as SMNVEV (reference sequence). CDR3 size: 16 residues. CDR3 residues: CASARDRGPGANVLTF. CDR3 nucleotides: TGTGCCAGCGCCCGGGACAGGGGGCCAGGGGCCAACGTCCTGACTTTC.

This chain connects TRBV27 to TRBJ1-2; TRBD1 agrees at 9 bases. CDR3 length equals 13 residues. The germline gives CDR1 MNHEY, CDR2 SMNVEV (reference sequence). The V and J ends lost 3 bases and 4 bases, in that order; junction bases with no gene match: 0. CDR3 protein: CASSLTGGYGYTF. The CDR3 DNA reads as TGTGCCAGCAGTTTGACAGGGGGCTATGGCTACACCTTC.

The chain couples TRBV18 to TRBJ1-4, with 11 bases aligning to TRBD1. V shed 0 bases, J shed 7 bases, and the junction held 1 base outside the gene matches. Germline V gene lookup returns CDR1 KGHSH and CDR2 LQKENI. This CDR3 has 15 amino acids. The CDR3 bases are TGTGCCAGCTCACCACCGGGACAGGGGGGTGAAAAACTGTTTTTT. This codes for CASSPPGQGGEKLFF. Full variable domain (outside the CDR3, taken from reference TRBV18 and TRBJ1-4): NAGVMQNPRHLVRRRGQEARLRCSPMKGHSHVYWYRQLPEEGLKFMVYLQKENIIDESGMPKERFSAEFPKEGPSILRIQQVVRGDSAAYFCASSPPGQGGEKLFFGSGTQLSVL.

The V and J genes are TRBV5-5 and TRBJ2-7; D uncertain. CDR1 and CDR2 (germline): SGHKS, YYEKEE (reference sequence). The V end was cut by 2 bases, the J end by 6 bases, with 9 bases between. The CDR3 loop spans 12 amino acids. The CDR3 bases are TGTGCCAGCAGCTTATCTCCTTTCGAGCAGTACTTC. Residues: CASSLSPFEQYF.

This sequence joins TRBV19 and TRBJ1-2; 7 nucleotides agree with TRBD1. Germline V CDR1 and CDR2: LNHDA, SQIVND (reference sequence). V shed 6 bases and J 6 bases; nucleotides not matched to a gene: 13. The CDR3 length is 15 residues. This CDR3 reads CASSQADRVWDGYTF. The CDR3 DNA is TGTGCCAGTAGCCAAGCCGACAGGGTGTGGGATGGCTACACCTTC.

This rearrangement joins TRBV2 to TRBJ2-2; D not certain. Trimming removed 8 bases from V and 4 bases from J, with 14 bases in between. The CDR3 is made up of 14 amino acids. Germline V gives CDR1 SNHLY, CDR2 FYNNEI. The CDR3 region is CASSPGLSTGELFF. The CDR3 DNA reads as TGTGCCAGCTCTCCGGGTCTAAGCACCGGGGAGCTGTTTTTT.

The V call is TRBV28, the J call TRBJ1-5; 8 bases are shared with TRBD1. Trimming cost V 6 bases and J 2 bases; bases outside gene matches: 6. The CDR3 has 15 amino acids. The V gene's germline CDR1 is MDHEN and CDR2 SYDVKM. The CDR3 reads CASRPTGEGNQPQHF. The CDR3 DNA reads as TGTGCCAGCAGACCGACAGGGGAGGGCAATCAGCCCCAGCATTTT.

This clone was observed a single time. In nucleotides, the CDR3 is TGTGCCAGCAGTTACGCGGAAGAGACCCAGTACTTC. Protein product: CASSYAEETQYF. This rearrangement joins TRBV6-2 or TRBV6-3 to TRBJ2-5; D remains unclear. Trimming removed 2 bases from V and 3 bases from J, with 4 bases in between. CDR1 is MNHEY, CDR2 SVGEGT, per germline. The CDR3 sequence is 12 residues long.

This rearrangement joins TRBV20-1 to TRBJ2-5, with D possibly matching TRBD2 (7 bases). The CDR3 extends over 14 amino acids. Trimming removed 3 bases from V and 5 bases from J, with 16 bases in between. Per the germline V gene, CDR1 is DFQATT and CDR2 is SNEGSKA (reference sequence). CDR3: CSASWRGRPETQYF. The CDR3 coding sequence is TGCAGTGCTAGTTGGCGGGGGCGACCGGAGACCCAGTACTTC.

The chain is built from TRBV7-9 and TRBJ1-4; the match to TRBD1 covers 7 bases. With V trimmed by 5 bases and J by 7 bases, 7 bases remained unmatched. CDR1 is SEHNR, CDR2 FQNEAQ, per germline (reference sequence). This CDR3 contains 14 residues. The CDR3 sequence is CASSPRTGVEKLFF. Here the CDR3 DNA reads TGTGCCAGCAGCCCCCGGACAGGAGTTGAAAAACTGTTTTTT.